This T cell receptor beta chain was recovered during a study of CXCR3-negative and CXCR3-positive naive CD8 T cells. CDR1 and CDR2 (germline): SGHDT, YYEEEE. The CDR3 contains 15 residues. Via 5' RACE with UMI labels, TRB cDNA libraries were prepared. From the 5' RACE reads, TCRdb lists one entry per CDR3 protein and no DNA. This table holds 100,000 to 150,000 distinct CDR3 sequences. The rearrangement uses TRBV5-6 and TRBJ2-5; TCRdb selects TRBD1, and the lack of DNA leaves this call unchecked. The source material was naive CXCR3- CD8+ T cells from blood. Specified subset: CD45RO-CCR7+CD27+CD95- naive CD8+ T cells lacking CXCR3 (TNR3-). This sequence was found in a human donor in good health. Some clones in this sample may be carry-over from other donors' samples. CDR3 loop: CASSVRQVGRETQYF. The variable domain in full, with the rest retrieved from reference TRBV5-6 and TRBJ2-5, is DAGVTQSPTHLIKTRGQQVTLRCSPKSGHDTVSWYQQALGQGPQFIFQYYEEEERQRGNFPDRFSGHQFPNYSSELNVNALLLGDSALYLCASSVRQVGRETQYFGPGTRLLVL.